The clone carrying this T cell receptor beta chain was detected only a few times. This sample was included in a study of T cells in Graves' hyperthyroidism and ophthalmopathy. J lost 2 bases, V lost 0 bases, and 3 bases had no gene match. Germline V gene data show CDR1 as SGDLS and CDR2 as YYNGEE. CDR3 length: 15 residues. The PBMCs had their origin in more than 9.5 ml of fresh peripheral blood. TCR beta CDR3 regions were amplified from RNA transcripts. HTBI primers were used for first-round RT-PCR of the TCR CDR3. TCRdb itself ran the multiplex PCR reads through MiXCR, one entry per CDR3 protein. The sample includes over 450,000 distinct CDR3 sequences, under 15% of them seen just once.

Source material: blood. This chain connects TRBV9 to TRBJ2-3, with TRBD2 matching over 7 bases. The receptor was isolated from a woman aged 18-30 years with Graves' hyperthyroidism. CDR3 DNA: TGTGCCAGCAGCGTAGGGGGGGGACTCACAGATACGCAGTATTTT. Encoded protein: CASSVGGGLTDTQYF.